A single sample gave rise to the 8 T cell receptor beta chains below, sequenced in a study of blood T cell repertoires in COVID-19. The data were produced by immunoSEQ multiplex PCR, yet TCRdb's version contains in-frame clones alone and is incomplete. The sample has around 170,000 clones, approximately 88% seen once. The sequencing sample was made of PBMCs or T cells enriched from blood (not recorded which). The receptor set was obtained from a woman aged 18-29 years who had recovered from COVID-19.

V and J are TRBV24-1 and TRBJ2-3, with 8 bases fitting TRBD2. The CDR3 extends over 16 amino acids. V gave up 3 bases and J gave up 6 bases; unmatched junction bases: 10. Germline V CDR1 and CDR2: KGHDR, SFDVKD. The CDR3 region has the DNA TGTGCCACCAGTGATCCCGCCGCGGGGGGTTCTGATACGCAGTATTTT. Its translation: CATSDPAAGGSDTQYF.

The chain joins TRBV29-1 to TRBJ2-3; 8 nucleotides align to TRBD1. Germline lookup yields CDR1 SQVTM and CDR2 ANQGSEA. Losses at the gene ends were 6 bases for V and 1 base for J; bases not matched to a gene: 9. CDR3 length: 15 residues. Here the CDR3 reads CSVLIQGARTDTQYF. The CDR3 region has the DNA TGCAGCGTACTCATCCAGGGGGCCCGCACAGATACGCAGTATTTT.

This clone was counted ten times or more. The chain carries TRBV11-3 and TRBJ1-3; a possible D gene is TRBD1 (6 bases). Germline V CDR1 and CDR2: SGHNT, YENEEA. The CDR3 contains 16 residues. V shed 1 base and J shed 6 bases, with 16 bases lying between them. CDR3 coding DNA: TGTGCCAGCAGCTTAGGTAGAGGGGGGGGCCAAAACACCATATATTTT. This gives the protein CASSLGRGGGQNTIYF. Full variable domain (outside the CDR3, taken from reference TRBV11-3 and TRBJ1-3): EAGVVQSPRYKIIEKKQPVAFWCNPISGHNTLYWYLQNLGQGPELLIRYENEEAVDDSQLPKDRFSAERLKGVDSTLKIQPAELGDSAVYLCASSLGRGGGQNTIYFGEGSWLTVV.

This chain links TRBV19 with TRBJ2-1; 8 bases are shared with TRBD1. Germline CDR1 and CDR2: LNHDA and SQIVND (reference sequence). V shed 6 bases, J shed 12 bases, and the junction held 19 bases outside the gene matches. CDR3 length: 16 residues. DNA of the CDR3: TGTGCCAGTAGCCTCGATGGGACAGGATCCTCTCTGGGGCAGTTCTTC. Protein product: CASSLDGTGSSLGQFF.

The chain recombines TRBV7-9 with TRBJ1-1; D perhaps matches TRBD1 (6 bases). Trimming took off 1 base at V and 3 bases at J, with 9 bases between the two ends. Germline CDR1 is SEHNR and CDR2 is FQNEAQ (reference sequence). This CDR3 region has 14 residues. CDR3 amino acids: CASSLVAGDTEAFF. The CDR3 nucleotides read TGTGCCAGCAGCTTAGTGGCAGGGGACACTGAAGCTTTCTTT.

This chain connects TRBV28 to TRBJ2-7; 11 bases line up with TRBD2. The length of the CDR3 is 11 residues. Germline V CDR1 and CDR2: MDHEN, SYDVKM. V lost 10 bases to trimming and J lost 6 bases; unmatched junction nucleotides: 2. The CDR3 DNA sequence: TGTGCCATTGGGACTAGCGGCGAGCAGTACTTC. It translates to CAIGTSGEQYF.

The rearrangement links TRBV7-2 to TRBJ2-1; 7 positions match TRBD2. The germline gives CDR1 SGHTA, CDR2 FQGNSA. The V and J ends lost 5 bases and 3 bases, in that order; junction bases with no gene match: 13. The CDR3 consists of 17 residues. This CDR3 is CASSPRRTSASYNEQFF. For the CDR3, the DNA is TGTGCCAGCAGCCCCAGACGCACTAGCGCAAGCTACAATGAGCAGTTCTTC.

V usage is TRBV30 and J usage is TRBJ1-1, with 7 bases fitting TRBD1. Unmatched junction bases numbered 6, after V lost 2 bases and J lost 0 bases. The CDR3 consists of 15 residues. Looked up from germline, CDR1 is GTSNPN and CDR2 is SVGIG (reference sequence). The CDR3 is CAWSRTGVMNTEAFF. The CDR3 region has the DNA TGTGCCTGGAGTCGGACAGGAGTTATGAACACTGAAGCTTTCTTT.